This T cell receptor (beta chain) is from a study of memory CD4+ T cells and cytomegalovirus serostatus. For the study at large: Healthy Belgian adult donors included nine or ten CMV-positive and 24 CMV-negative people.

Clones were sequenced by immunoSEQ multiplex PCR, and TCRdb holds only the in-frame ones, with some missing. The table lists roughly 56,000 clones, around 80% of them singletons. Study results and caveats: CMV serostatus prediction reached median AUC approximately 0.95, or 0.91 with US-trained model. Each of roughly 65 CMV-associated TCRbeta sequences occurred in one to five individuals.

The V gene's germline CDR1 is MNHNS and CDR2 SASEGT. The CDR3 loop spans 16 amino acids. Trimming took 3 bases from V and 4 from J; bases not matched to a gene: 6. Comments on this clone: Its cognate antigen is unknown.

Single viable CD3+CD4+CD8-CD45RO+ cells were sorted as the memory CD4+ T cells. The receptor comes from an adult in good health and CMV-seronegative. This sequence joins TRBV6-1 and TRBJ1-4; 9 nucleotides match TRBD1. Sequencing input: memory CD4+ T cells from blood. The CDR3 sequence is CASSDRLDRGNEKLFF. CDR3 sequence (DNA): TGTGCCAGCAGTGACCGACTGGACAGGGGTAATGAAAAACTGTTTTTT.